The 24 T cell receptor beta chains reported below all come from one sample, sequenced in a study of radiotherapy plus CTLA-4 blockade in lung cancer. The data were produced by immunoSEQ multiplex PCR, yet TCRdb's version contains in-frame clones alone and is incomplete. In the table there are tens of thousands of clones, approximately 86% of which are singletons. The sample was peripheral blood, taken from a patient treated with radiotherapy plus ipilimumab. Every receptor here comes from a human donor with non-small cell lung cancer who had stable disease on radiotherapy plus ipilimumab.

This chain connects TRBV5-1 to TRBJ1-4; 8 nucleotides agree with TRBD1. The CDR3 totals 15 residues. After removal of 4 bases from V and 7 bases from J, the junction contained 9 bases not matched to a gene. CDR1 and CDR2 (germline): SGHRS, YFSETQ. The CDR3 loop reads CASSLAQGAGEKLFF. DNA of the CDR3: TGCGCCAGCAGCCTCGCCCAGGGGGCGGGTGAAAAACTGTTTTTT.

The chain recombines TRBV9 with TRBJ1-1; D is perhaps TRBD1 (6 bases). V was cut by 0 bases and J by 0 bases, with 6 bases left in between. This CDR3 comprises 14 residues. Germline V gene lookup returns CDR1 SGDLS and CDR2 YYNGEE. The CDR3 is CASSVEGVNTEAFF. The CDR3 DNA reads TGTGCCAGCAGCGTAGAGGGGGTGAACACTGAAGCTTTCTTT.

This clone was found once. V and J are TRBV6-5 and TRBJ1-5; no clear D gene. Germline lookup yields CDR1 MNHEY and CDR2 SVGAGI. There are 14 residues in the CDR3. Trimming took 6 bases from V and 7 from J, leaving 16 bases between them. The CDR3 sequence is CASSRGVIRQPQHF. The CDR3 region has the DNA TGTGCCAGCAGCCGTGGGGTGATAAGGCAGCCCCAGCATTTT.

The J gene is TRBJ2-1, the V gene TRBV7-9; D may correspond to TRBD1 or TRBD2 (6 bases each). V lost 11 bases and J lost 8, with 19 bases in between. The CDR3 totals 13 residues. Looked up from germline, CDR1 is SEHNR and CDR2 is FQNEAQ (reference sequence). This CDR3 is CAVIGGGLDEQFF. The CDR3, as DNA: TGTGCCGTTATTGGAGGGGGGCTCGATGAGCAGTTCTTC.

The V and J genes are TRBV28 and TRBJ1-3; D is unresolved. The CDR3 has 13 residues. Trimming shortened V by 2 bases and J by 4 bases, and 6 bases separated the two germline ends. Germline V gives CDR1 MDHEN, CDR2 SYDVKM. The CDR3 DNA follows: TGTGCCAGCAGTTTAAACACAGGAAACACCATATATTTT. This codes for CASSLNTGNTIYF.

V gene TRBV7-3 combines with J gene TRBJ1-2; D perhaps matches TRBD1 (6 bases). Looked up from germline, CDR1 is SGHTA and CDR2 is FQGTGA. The CDR3 sequence is 14 residues long. Trimming shortened V by 2 bases and J by 8 bases, and 15 bases separated the two germline ends. The CDR3 here is CASSLDQGLGGYTF. CDR3 in DNA: TGTGCCAGCAGCTTAGACCAGGGGCTCGGAGGCTACACCTTC.

J is TRBJ2-1 and V is TRBV11-1; the D is unclear. The V gene's germline CDR1 is SGHAT and CDR2 FQDESV (reference sequence). The CDR3 covers 14 residues. The ends were cut back, 3 bases at V and 0 bases at J, with 6 bases in the middle. The CDR3, as DNA: TGTGCCAGCAGCTTTATTCGCTCCTACAATGAGCAGTTCTTC. Translated: CASSFIRSYNEQFF.

The J gene is TRBJ1-6, the V gene TRBV30; 9 bases are a match to TRBD1. Germline-derived CDR1 and CDR2 are GTSNPN and SVGIG (reference sequence). The V and J ends lost 1 base and 10 bases, in that order; junction bases with no gene match: 8. The CDR3 runs to 15 residues. Here the CDR3 DNA reads TGTGCCTGGAGTGCCGGACAGGGGAGGGAGTCACCCCTCCACTTT. Its protein product is CAWSAGQGRESPLHF.

The chain is built from TRBV6-5 and TRBJ2-7; TRBD1 agrees at 10 bases. The germline V gene encodes CDR1 MNHEY and CDR2 SVGAGI. After removal of 11 bases from V and 4 bases from J, the junction contained 5 bases not matched to a gene. The CDR3 runs 12 residues. The CDR3, as DNA: TGTGCCGGATCGGGACAGGGGTACGAGCAGTACTTC. This encodes CAGSGQGYEQYF.

This rearrangement joins TRBV7-2 to TRBJ1-6; TRBD1 matches at 10 bases. The CDR3 is made up of 16 amino acids. Unmatched junction bases numbered 5, after V lost 1 base and J lost 8 bases. CDR1 and CDR2 from the germline V gene are SGHTA and FQGNSA. The CDR3 spells CASSLELGQGYSPLHF. In DNA, the CDR3 is TGTGCCAGCAGCTTAGAGCTGGGACAGGGGTATTCACCCCTCCACTTT.

V gene TRBV19 combines with J gene TRBJ2-5, with unresolved D. This CDR3 contains 13 residues. The germline V gene has CDR1 LNHDA and CDR2 SQIVND (reference sequence). The germline V and J ends were trimmed by 3 bases and 4 bases, with 9 bases remaining between them. The chain's CDR3 is CASSIGLRETQYF. CDR3 in DNA: TGTGCCAGTAGTATCGGGTTGCGAGAGACCCAGTACTTC.

The count of this clone is one. CDR3: CASRGSMDTEAFF. The CDR3 DNA is TGTGCCAGCAGGGGTTCCATGGACACTGAAGCTTTCTTT. This chain uses TRBV2 with TRBJ1-1, with no clear D. V gave up 6 bases and J gave up 3 bases, with 11 bases separating them. The CDR3 sequence is 13 residues long. Per the germline V gene, CDR1 is SNHLY and CDR2 is FYNNEI.

The V and J genes are TRBV6-1 and TRBJ2-5, with 8 bases identical to TRBD2. The V gene's germline CDR1 is MNHNS and CDR2 SASEGT. The CDR3 is made up of 15 amino acids. V lost 5 bases, J lost 2 bases, and 7 bases stayed unmatched. CDR3 amino acids: CASSSPPGGQETQYF. CDR3 nucleotide sequence: TGTGCCAGCAGTTCCCCACCGGGGGGGCAAGAGACCCAGTACTTC.

This chain connects TRBV11-2 to TRBJ2-5, with a weak D call TRBD1 (6 bases). Germline loops: CDR1 SGHAT, CDR2 FQNNGV. Trimming stripped 11 bases from V and 5 bases from J, with 15 bases between. The CDR3 sequence is 12 residues long. CDR3 nucleotide sequence: TGTGCCGTACAGGGTTCCGGGGAGACCCAGTACTTC. As protein: CAVQGSGETQYF.

This rearrangement joins TRBV19 to TRBJ2-3; D gene unclear. Germline V gene sequence: CDR1 LNHDA, CDR2 SQIVND (reference sequence). Trimming took off 3 bases at V and 2 bases at J, with 15 bases between the two ends. The CDR3 is 16 residues long. The CDR3 sequence: CASSMRTRATTDTQYF. The CDR3 region has the DNA TGTGCCAGTAGTATGAGGACCCGCGCCACCACAGATACGCAGTATTTT.

The chain combines TRBV7-2 with TRBJ2-1; TRBD2 agrees at 7 bases. CDR1 is SGHTA and CDR2 is FQGNSA in the germline V gene. The CDR3 has 16 residues. J was trimmed by 7 bases and V by 6 bases; bases with no gene match: 15. This CDR3 is CASRTTLAVIRNEQFF. The CDR3 bases are TGTGCCAGCAGAACTACCCTAGCGGTTATTCGGAATGAGCAGTTCTTC.

The V and J genes are TRBV30 and TRBJ1-6; D remains unclear. The CDR3 sequence is 13 residues long. Trimming cost V 3 bases and J 7 bases, with 10 bases left between them. The germline CDR1 and CDR2 sequences are GTSNPN and SVGIG (reference sequence). CDR3 in amino acids: CAWRRQLNSPLHF. The DNA for the CDR3 is TGTGCCTGGAGGCGTCAGCTGAATTCACCCCTCCACTTT. The full variable domain, its missing parts supplied by reference TRBV30 and TRBJ1-6, is SQTIHQWPATLVQPVGSPLSLECTVEGTSNPNLYWYRQAAGRGLQLLFYSVGIGQISSEVPQNLSASRPQDRQFILSSKKLLLSDSGFYLCAWRRQLNSPLHFGNGTRLTVT.

There are a few counts of this clone. V usage is TRBV10-2 and J usage is TRBJ2-7, with D unclear. The CDR3 contains 11 residues. V lost 6 bases and J lost 0, with 3 bases in between. Germline V gives CDR1 WSHSY, CDR2 SAAADI. The CDR3 protein is CASSPSYEQYF. The CDR3 region has the DNA TGCGCCAGCAGCCCCTCCTACGAGCAGTACTTC.

The V call is TRBV20-1, the J call TRBJ2-4, with TRBD2 as a possible D gene (5 bases). Germline CDR1 is DFQATT and CDR2 is SNEGSKA (reference sequence). CDR3 size: 11 residues. V was shortened by 6 bases and J by 8 bases, with 11 bases between the two germline ends. CDR3 nucleotide sequence: TGCAGTGCAAGCGGCGCTTACATTCAGTACTTC. Protein sequence: CSASGAYIQYF.

As for this clone: This CDR3 is also generated by other DNA sequences in the sample. The chain has TRBV7-2 and TRBJ1-3; tentatively, D is TRBD1 (5 bases). V was cut by 1 base and J by 4 bases, with 11 bases left in between. Germline CDR1 and CDR2: SGHTA and FQGNSA. The CDR3 covers 15 residues. The CDR3 region is CASSLVRESGNTIYF. In DNA form, the CDR3 reads TGTGCCAGCAGCTTAGTCAGGGAAAGCGGAAACACCATATATTTT.

The chain uses TRBV7-9 and TRBJ1-2; weak D call: TRBD1 (5 bases). Germline V gene sequence: CDR1 SEHNR, CDR2 FQNEAQ (reference sequence). This CDR3 is built from 13 residues. Trimming pared 2 bases from V and 8 bases from J, leaving 12 bases between. CDR3 protein: CASSLSGTNGYTF. The CDR3 DNA reads as TGTGCCAGCAGCTTATCCGGGACCAACGGCTACACCTTC.

The rearrangement links TRBV27 to TRBJ2-2; 8 nucleotides align to TRBD2. The V gene's germline CDR1 is MNHEY and CDR2 SMNVEV (reference sequence). The CDR3 extends over 16 amino acids. The V segment lost 4 bases and the J segment 5 bases; nucleotides outside the gene matches: 9. The CDR3 DNA reads as TGTGCCAGCAGTTCCCGACTCGGGAGGGCTACCGGGGAGCTGTTTTTT. Encoded protein: CASSSRLGRATGELFF.

About this clone itself: Distinct nucleotide sequences in the sample also encode this CDR3. V and J are TRBV28 and TRBJ1-2, with D unclear. Trimming stripped 2 bases from V and 2 bases from J, with 18 bases between. Germline CDR1 reads MDHEN; CDR2 reads SYDVKM. The CDR3 covers 17 residues. CDR3 DNA sequence: TGTGCCAGCAGTTTAGAAATCAGTCGGCAGGCAAACTATGGCTACACCTTC. Amino acids: CASSLEISRQANYGYTF.

The chain combines TRBV11-2 with TRBJ2-5; D call uncertain. The CDR3 has 16 residues. With 3 bases removed from V and 1 base from J, the gap between germline ends came to 15 bases. The germline CDR1 and CDR2 sequences are SGHAT and FQNNGV. Here the CDR3 reads CASSFPALSTQETQYF. The CDR3 DNA follows: TGTGCCAGCAGCTTTCCGGCGCTCTCCACCCAAGAGACCCAGTACTTC. The variable domain in full, with the rest retrieved from reference TRBV11-2 and TRBJ2-5, is EAGVAQSPRYKIIEKRQSVAFWCNPISGHATLYWYQQILGQGPKLLIQFQNNGVVDDSQLPKDRFSAERLKGVDSTLKIQPAKLEDSAVYLCASSFPALSTQETQYFGPGTRLLVL.